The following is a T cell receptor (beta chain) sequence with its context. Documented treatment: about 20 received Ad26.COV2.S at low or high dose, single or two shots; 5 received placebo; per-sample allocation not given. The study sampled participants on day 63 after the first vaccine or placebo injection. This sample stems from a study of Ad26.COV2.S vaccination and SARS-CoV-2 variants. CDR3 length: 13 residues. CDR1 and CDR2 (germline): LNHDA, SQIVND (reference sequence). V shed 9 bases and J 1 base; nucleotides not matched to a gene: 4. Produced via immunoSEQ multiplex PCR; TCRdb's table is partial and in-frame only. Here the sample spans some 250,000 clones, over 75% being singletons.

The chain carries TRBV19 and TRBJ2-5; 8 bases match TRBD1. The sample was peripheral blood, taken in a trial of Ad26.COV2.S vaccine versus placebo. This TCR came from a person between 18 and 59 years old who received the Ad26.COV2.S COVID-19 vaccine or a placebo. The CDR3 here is CASRGQVQETQYF. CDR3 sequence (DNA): TGTGCCAGCAGGGGGCAGGTCCAAGAGACCCAGTACTTC.